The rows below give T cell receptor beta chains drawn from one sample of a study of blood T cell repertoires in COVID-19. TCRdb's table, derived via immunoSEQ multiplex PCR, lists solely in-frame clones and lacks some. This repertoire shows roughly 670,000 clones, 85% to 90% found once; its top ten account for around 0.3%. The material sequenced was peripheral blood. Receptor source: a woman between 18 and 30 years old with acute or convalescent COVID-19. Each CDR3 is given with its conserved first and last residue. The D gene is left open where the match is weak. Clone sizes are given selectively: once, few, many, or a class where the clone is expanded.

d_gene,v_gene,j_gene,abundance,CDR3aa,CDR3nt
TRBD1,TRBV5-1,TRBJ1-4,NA,CASRKGAATNEKLFF,TGCGCCAGCAGAAAGGGGGCCGCAACTAATGAAAAACTGTTTTTT
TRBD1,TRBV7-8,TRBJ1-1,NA,CASSPRQGAWNTEAFF,TGTGCCAGCAGCCCAAGACAGGGGGCGTGGAACACTGAAGCTTTCTTT
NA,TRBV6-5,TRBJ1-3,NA,CASSFSTSGNTIYF,TGTGCCAGCAGTTTTAGCACTTCAGGAAACACCATATATTTT
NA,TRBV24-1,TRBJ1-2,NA,CATSDFSGGGYTF,TGTGCCACCAGTGACTTCTCCGGTGGTGGCTACACCTTC
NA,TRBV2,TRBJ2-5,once,CAGGLGETQYF,TGTGCCGGAGGACTTGGGGAGACCCAGTACTTC
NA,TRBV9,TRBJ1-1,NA,CASSVGWGGTTEAFF,TGTGCCAGCAGCGTAGGGTGGGGGGGCACCACTGAAGCTTTCTTT
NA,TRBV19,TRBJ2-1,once,CASSQEGSSYNEQFF,TGTGCCAGTAGTCAGGAGGGGAGCTCCTACAATGAGCAGTTCTTC
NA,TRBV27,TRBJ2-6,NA,CASSPSSSGANVLTF,TGTGCCAGCAGTCCCTCCAGCTCTGGGGCCAACGTCCTGACTTTC
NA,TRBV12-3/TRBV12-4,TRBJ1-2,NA,CASTLWGGWGYTF,TGTGCCAGCACCCTATGGGGAGGGTGGGGCTACACCTTC
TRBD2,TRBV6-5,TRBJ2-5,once,CASSSASGGKETQYF,TGTGCCAGCAGTTCGGCTAGCGGGGGGAAAGAGACCCAGTACTTC
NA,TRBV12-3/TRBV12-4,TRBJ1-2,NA,CASRILGAGYTF,TGTGCCAGCAGAATACTGGGGGCCGGCTACACCTTC
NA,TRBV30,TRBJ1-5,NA,CAWSVGEDSNQPQHF,TGTGCCTGGAGTGTCGGTGAAGATAGCAATCAGCCCCAGCATTTT
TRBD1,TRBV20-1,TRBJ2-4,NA,CSASKGQGTNIQYF,TGCAGTGCTAGTAAAGGACAGGGGACGAACATTCAGTACTTC
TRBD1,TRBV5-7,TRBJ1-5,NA,CASSAGQGNQPQHF,TGTGCCAGCAGCGCCGGACAGGGGAATCAGCCCCAGCATTTT
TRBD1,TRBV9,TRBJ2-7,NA,CASSPTDRSSYEQYF,TGTGCCAGCAGCCCTACGGACAGGAGCTCCTACGAGCAGTACTTC
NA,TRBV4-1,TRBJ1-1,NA,CASSQGMRRAFF,TGCGCCAGCAGCCAAGGGATGCGGAGAGCTTTCTTT
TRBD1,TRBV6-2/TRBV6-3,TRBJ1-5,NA,CASSYSTGQANQPQHF,TGTGCCAGCAGTTACTCGACGGGACAGGCAAATCAGCCCCAGCATTTT
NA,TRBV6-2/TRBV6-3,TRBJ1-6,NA,CASSYSSRTGDSPLHF,TGTGCCAGCAGTTACTCGAGTCGTACAGGTGATTCACCCCTCCACTTT
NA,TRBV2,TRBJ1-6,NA,CASSGVQGGTGSPLHF,TGTGCCAGCAGTGGGGTTCAGGGAGGGACCGGTTCACCCCTCCACTTT
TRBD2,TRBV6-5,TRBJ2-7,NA,CASRSSGGYQYF,TGTGCCAGCCGTTCTAGCGGGGGGTACCAGTACTTC
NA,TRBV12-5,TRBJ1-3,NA,CASGPDRPSGNTIYF,TGTGCTAGTGGTCCTGACAGGCCATCTGGAAACACCATATATTTT
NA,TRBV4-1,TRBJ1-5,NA,CASSRIGNQPQHF,TGCGCCAGCAGTCGTATCGGCAATCAGCCCCAGCATTTT
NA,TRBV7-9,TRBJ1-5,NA,CASSLTGSNQPQHF,TGTGCCAGCAGCTTAACGGGATCCAATCAGCCCCAGCATTTT
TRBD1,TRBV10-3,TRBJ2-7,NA,CAISAGTGERYEQYF,TGTGCCATCAGTGCTGGGACAGGGGAAAGGTACGAGCAGTACTTC
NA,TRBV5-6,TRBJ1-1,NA,CASSLLRSMNTEAFF,TGTGCCAGCAGCTTGCTGCGGAGCATGAACACTGAAGCTTTCTTT
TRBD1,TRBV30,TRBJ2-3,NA,CAWSVRGGRTDTQYF,TGTGCCTGGAGTGTAAGAGGGGGCAGGACAGATACGCAGTATTTT
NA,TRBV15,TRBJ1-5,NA,CATAGGGYQPQHF,TGTGCCACCGCCGGCGGGGGTTATCAGCCCCAGCATTTT
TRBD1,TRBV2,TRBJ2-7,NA,CASREGQGVYEQYF,TGTGCCAGCAGAGAGGGACAGGGCGTCTACGAGCAGTACTTC
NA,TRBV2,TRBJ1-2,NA,CASRGNYGYTF,TGTGCCAGCCGGGGAAACTATGGCTACACCTTC
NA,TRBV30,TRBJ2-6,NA,CAWRARGWGANVLTF,TGTGCCTGGAGAGCCAGGGGTTGGGGGGCCAACGTCCTGACTTTC
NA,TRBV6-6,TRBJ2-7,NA,CASSYSGGGPHEQYF,TGTGCCAGCAGTTACTCGGGGGGAGGCCCCCACGAGCAGTACTTC
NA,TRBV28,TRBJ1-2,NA,CASRVQGGYTF,TGTGCCAGCAGGGTACAGGGTGGCTACACCTTC
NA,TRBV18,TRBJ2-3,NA,CASSLTGGGTDTQYF,TGTGCCAGCTCCCTCACAGGTGGTGGCACAGATACGCAGTATTTT
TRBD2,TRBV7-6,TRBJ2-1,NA,CARQGLAGGYEQFF,TGTGCCAGACAGGGACTAGCGGGGGGGTATGAGCAGTTCTTC
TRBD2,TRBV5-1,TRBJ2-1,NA,CASSLLAGGRNEQFF,TGCGCCAGCAGCTTGCTAGCGGGGGGCCGCAATGAGCAGTTCTTC
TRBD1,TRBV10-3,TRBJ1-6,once,CAIRGDRENSPLHF,TGTGCCATCAGAGGGGACAGGGAAAATTCACCCCTCCACTTT